This T cell receptor beta chain was recorded in a study of CD8 T cells in ankylosing spondylitis. The sample holds a few counts of this clonotype. As yet, its antigen is unknown. TCRdb recomputed calls from the 5' RACE reads with MiXCR, one row per CDR3 protein. The data show a few hundred thousand distinct CDR3 sequences, under 30% seen once. CDR1 and CDR2 from the germline V gene are SQVTM and ANQGSEA. The V gene lost 8 bases and the J gene lost 1 base, with 19 bases spanning the gap. This CDR3 spans 15 amino acids. Whole-study results and caveats: Disease-linked clones displayed a CD8+ phenotype and appeared relatively rarely in peripheral blood. Disease-linked clones were reportedly significantly enriched in matched ankylosing spondylitis synovial fluid. Reactive arthritis synovial fluid and blood were previously reported to contain some motif variants. In ankylosing spondylitis blood, a motif of 7 to 9 highly homologous TCR beta variants appeared characteristic.

The sequence came from a male donor with ankylosing spondylitis or in good health (not recorded which). Sequenced sample: blood, either unsorted or a sorted T cell fraction (not recorded which). V is TRBV29-1 and J is TRBJ2-3, with a possible D match to TRBD2 (5 bases). The CDR3 bases are TGCAGCTTTGGAGGTGTAGACGGGGGCACAGATACGCAGTATTTT. Translation gives CSFGGVDGGTDTQYF.